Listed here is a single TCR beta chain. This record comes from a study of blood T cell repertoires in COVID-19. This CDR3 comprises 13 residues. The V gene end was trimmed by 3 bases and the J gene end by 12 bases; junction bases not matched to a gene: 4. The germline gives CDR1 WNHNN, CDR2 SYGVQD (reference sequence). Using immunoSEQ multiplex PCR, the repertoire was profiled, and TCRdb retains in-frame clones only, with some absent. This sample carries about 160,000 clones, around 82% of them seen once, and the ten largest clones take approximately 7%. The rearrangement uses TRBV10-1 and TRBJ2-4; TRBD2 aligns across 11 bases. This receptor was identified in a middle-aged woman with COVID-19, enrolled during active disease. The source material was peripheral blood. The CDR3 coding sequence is TGCGCCAGCAGTGAAACAACTAGCGGGAGTCAGTACTTC. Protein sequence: CASSETTSGSQYF.